The rows below give T cell receptor beta chains drawn from one sample of a study of beta chain features in type 1 diabetes. TCRdb's table, derived via immunoSEQ multiplex PCR, lists solely in-frame clones and lacks some. This sample has more than 300,000 clones, with over 12% found just once. Sequenced: naive CD4+ T cells from blood. The receptors stem from a woman younger than 30 in good health. Both conserved end residues are part of each CDR3. D genes are given only for firm matches. Clone sizes are given selectively: once, few, many, or a class where the clone is expanded.

v_call	j_call	d_call	clone_size	cdr3_nt	cdr3_aa
TRBV15	TRBJ1-4	NA	few	TGTGCCACCAGCAGAGGCCAGGGGCTTGAAAAACTGTTTTTT	CATSRGQGLEKLFF
TRBV19	TRBJ2-3	NA	NA	TGTGCCAGTATCGGGCCAGGGATTGATGATACGCAGTATTTT	CASIGPGIDDTQYF
TRBV29-1	TRBJ1-1	NA	few	TGCAGCGCCGATGACAGGCCGGGCACTGAAGCTTTCTTT	CSADDRPGTEAFF
TRBV28	TRBJ2-7	NA	NA	TGTGCCAGCAGTTTAGCGGCTACCTACGAGCAGTACTTC	CASSLAATYEQYF
TRBV7-3	TRBJ2-3	TRBD1	NA	TGTGCCAGCAGCGGACCCGGGACAGGGGTCACAGATACGCAGTATTTT	CASSGPGTGVTDTQYF
TRBV19	TRBJ1-2	NA	NA	TGTGCCAGTTCCTACCAGGAAACCTATGGCTACACCTTC	CASSYQETYGYTF
TRBV25-1	TRBJ2-3	TRBD2	NA	TGTGCCAGCAGTGACATAGCGGGAGGGCCAGATACGCAGTATTTT	CASSDIAGGPDTQYF
TRBV15	TRBJ2-4	TRBD2	NA	TGTGCCACCAGCAGAGATAAACTAGCGGGTGTAGCCAAAAACATTCAGTACTTC	CATSRDKLAGVAKNIQYF
TRBV28	TRBJ2-3	TRBD1	NA	TGTGCCAGCAGTTTCGGTGGGAGGACAGGGGGCGATACGCAGTATTTT	CASSFGGRTGGDTQYF
TRBV4-1	TRBJ2-7	NA	NA	TGCGCCAGCAGCCAAGGTGCGATCCGGGACGAGCAGTACTTC	CASSQGAIRDEQYF
TRBV5-4	TRBJ1-5	NA	NA	TGTGCCAGCAGCCAGTATCAGCCCCAGCATTTT	CASSQYQPQHF
TRBV5-1	TRBJ2-7	TRBD1	NA	TGCGCCAGCTGGCTGGGACAGGGGGCCGACGAGCAGTACTTC	CASWLGQGADEQYF
TRBV4-1	TRBJ2-1	TRBD2	few	TGCGCCAGCAGCCACATAAGCGGGAGGATCTACAATGAGCAGTTCTTC	CASSHISGRIYNEQFF
TRBV30	TRBJ1-1	NA	NA	TGTGCCTTCCAAAACAGGGACGGCACTGAAGCTTTCTTT	CAFQNRDGTEAFF
TRBV4-1	TRBJ1-5	TRBD1	NA	TGCGCCAGCAGTCGGACAGGGGGCGATCAGCCCCAGCATTTT	CASSRTGGDQPQHF
TRBV9	TRBJ2-1	NA	few	TGTGCCAGCAGCGCTTCTAGCGAGTCTTACAATGAGCAGTTCTTC	CASSASSESYNEQFF
TRBV9	TRBJ2-1	TRBD2	NA	TGTGCCAGCAGCCCCCGGACTAGCTCGCACCCGCTCGGGCAGTTCTTC	CASSPRTSSHPLGQFF
TRBV12-5	TRBJ2-3	NA	few	TGTGCTAGTGGTTCCGGACTACTGGGATATACGCAGTATTTT	CASGSGLLGYTQYF
TRBV28	TRBJ2-5	TRBD2	NA	TGTGCCAGTGGACTAGCTTCGTACCAAGAGACCCAGTACTTC	CASGLASYQETQYF
TRBV7-9	TRBJ2-7	TRBD1	few	TGTGCCAGCAGCGCCCGACAGGGCGACTACGAGCAGTACTTC	CASSARQGDYEQYF
TRBV9	TRBJ2-1	TRBD2	few	TGTGCCAGCAGTGAGACTAGCCGGCTTAATGAGCAGTTCTTC	CASSETSRLNEQFF
TRBV28	TRBJ2-7	TRBD1	NA	TGTGCCAGCAGTTCCGCCCCCAGGGGGCTATACGAGCAGTACTTC	CASSSAPRGLYEQYF
TRBV5-1	TRBJ2-1	TRBD1	NA	TGCGCCAGCAGCAGGGGACAGGGAGATGATGAGCAGTTCTTC	CASSRGQGDDEQFF
TRBV28	TRBJ1-5	NA	few	TGTGCCAGCAGTTTAAGGGGACACCTCAATCAGCCCCAGCATTTT	CASSLRGHLNQPQHF
TRBV15	TRBJ2-1	TRBD1	NA	TGTGCCACCGAGAAGGGACAGGGCAATGAGCAGTTCTTC	CATEKGQGNEQFF
TRBV5-1	TRBJ2-5	TRBD1	NA	TGCGCCAGCAGCCCCGGGACAGGGGGTGGAGAGACCCAGTACTTC	CASSPGTGGGETQYF
TRBV27	TRBJ1-1	NA	few	TGTGCCAGCAGTTCCAGGGTGGTGACTGAAGCTTTCTTT	CASSSRVVTEAFF
TRBV7-9	TRBJ2-2	NA	NA	TGTGCCAGCAGCTTAGCACCGGGGACAATTCTTACCGGGGAGCTGTTTTTT	CASSLAPGTILTGELFF
TRBV25-1	TRBJ2-1	TRBD1	NA	TGTGCCAGCAGTCATTACAGGGGCGGAGAGCAGTTCTTC	CASSHYRGGEQFF
TRBV19	TRBJ2-3	NA	NA	TGTGCCACCACTCCAGCGAGGAGGGGCACAGATACGCAGTATTTT	CATTPARRGTDTQYF
TRBV29-1	TRBJ2-1	TRBD2	NA	TGCAGCGTTGATGGGACTAGCGCAAATGAGCAGTTCTTC	CSVDGTSANEQFF
TRBV30	TRBJ2-3	TRBD2	NA	TGTGCCTGGAGTGTATTAGCGGGAGTCGGGGATACGCAGTATTTT	CAWSVLAGVGDTQYF
TRBV4-3	TRBJ2-2	TRBD1	NA	TGCGCCAGCAGCCAAGCTCCGCCCCGGGACAGGGTCACCGGGGAGCTGTTTTTT	CASSQAPPRDRVTGELFF
TRBV14	TRBJ1-1	NA	NA	TGTGCCAGCAGCCAAGATAGGCGGGGCTGGGTCACTGAAGCTTTCTTT	CASSQDRRGWVTEAFF
TRBV5-8	TRBJ2-7	NA	NA	TGTGCCAGCAGCTCGACAGGAAATCGGGACGAGCAGTACTTC	CASSSTGNRDEQYF
TRBV30	TRBJ2-2	NA	NA	TGTGCCTGGAGTGTCGGCGGGGAGCTGTTTTTT	CAWSVGGELFF
TRBV19	TRBJ1-1	NA	few	TGTGCCAGTAGTATAGGTCAGGGAGGAACTGAAGCTTTCTTT	CASSIGQGGTEAFF
TRBV7-3	TRBJ1-1	NA	NA	TGTGCCAGCAGCTTGGGCCCAGGGGCGGCTGAAGCTTTCTTT	CASSLGPGAAEAFF
TRBV18	TRBJ2-7	NA	NA	TGTGCCAGCTCACCATTTGGGGGCACTAGCTACGAGCAGTACTTC	CASSPFGGTSYEQYF
TRBV5-4	TRBJ2-1	TRBD2	few	TGTGCCAGCAGCTTTAGCGGGAGGGCCGACAATGAGCAGTTCTTC	CASSFSGRADNEQFF
TRBV5-4	TRBJ2-5	TRBD1	NA	TGTGCCAGCAAATCCAGGGGGCAGCGTCAAGAGACCCAGTACTTC	CASKSRGQRQETQYF
TRBV28	TRBJ2-7	NA	few	TGTGCCAGCACCCGGGTACAGGGGAGGCGCGAGCAGTACTTC	CASTRVQGRREQYF
TRBV6-1	TRBJ2-1	TRBD1	few	TGTGCCAGCAGGGGACAGGGGCATTACAATGAGCAGTTCTTC	CASRGQGHYNEQFF
TRBV10-2	TRBJ1-1	TRBD1	NA	TGCGCCAGCAGTGAGTCAGACAGGGGGATGAACACTGAAGCTTTCTTT	CASSESDRGMNTEAFF
TRBV5-1	TRBJ2-1	TRBD2	NA	TGCGCCAGCAGTCAAGCCGGGACTAGGCCCCACAATGAGCAGTTCTTC	CASSQAGTRPHNEQFF
TRBV6-5	TRBJ2-7	NA	few	TGTGCCAGCCGCCTCCTGGGGGGCTACGAGCAGTACTTC	CASRLLGGYEQYF
TRBV2	TRBJ1-5	NA	NA	TGTGCCAGCAGGGAGGGAAATCAGCCCCAGCATTTT	CASREGNQPQHF
TRBV7-8	TRBJ2-1	NA	NA	TGTGCCAGCAGGCCTAGACTAGGAACTGAGCAGTTCTTC	CASRPRLGTEQFF
TRBV29-1	TRBJ2-3	NA	NA	TGCAGCGCACGGAGCAGGGCTGGCACAGATACGCAGTATTTT	CSARSRAGTDTQYF
TRBV27	TRBJ2-1	TRBD2	NA	TGTGCCAGCAACTTGGCACTAGCGGGAATTGGTGAGCAGTTCTTC	CASNLALAGIGEQFF
TRBV5-6	TRBJ2-4	TRBD2	few	TGTGCCAGCAGCTTGAGAGGGGAGGGTCGGAAGTACTTC	CASSLRGEGRKYF
TRBV28	TRBJ1-2	NA	few	TGTGCCAGCAGCAAACCAGGGTTTCAGGACTATGGCTACACCTTC	CASSKPGFQDYGYTF